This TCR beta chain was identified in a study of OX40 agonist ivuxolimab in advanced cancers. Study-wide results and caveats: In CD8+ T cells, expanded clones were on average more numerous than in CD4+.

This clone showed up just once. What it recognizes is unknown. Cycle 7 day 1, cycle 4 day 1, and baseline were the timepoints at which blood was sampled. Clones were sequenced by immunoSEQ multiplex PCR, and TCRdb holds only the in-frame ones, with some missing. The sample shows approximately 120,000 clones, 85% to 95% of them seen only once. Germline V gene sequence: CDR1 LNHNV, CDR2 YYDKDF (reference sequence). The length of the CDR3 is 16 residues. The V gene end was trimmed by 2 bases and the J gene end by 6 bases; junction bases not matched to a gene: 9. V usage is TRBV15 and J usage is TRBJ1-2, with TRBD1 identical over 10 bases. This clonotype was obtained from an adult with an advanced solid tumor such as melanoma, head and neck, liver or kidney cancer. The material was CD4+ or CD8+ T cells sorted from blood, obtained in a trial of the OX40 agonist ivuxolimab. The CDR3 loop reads CATSRKGDRGGNGYTF. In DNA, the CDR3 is TGTGCCACCAGCAGAAAAGGGGACAGGGGAGGGAATGGCTACACCTTC. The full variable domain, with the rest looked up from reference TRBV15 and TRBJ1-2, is DAMVIQNPRYQVTQFGKPVTLSCSQTLNHNVMYWYQQKSSQAPKLLFHYYDKDFNNEADTPDNFQSRRPNTSFCFLDIRSPGLGDTAMYLCATSRKGDRGGNGYTFGSGTRLTVV.